This T cell receptor (beta chain) was recorded in a study of shared clonotypes between healthy human individuals. General observations from the study: Limitation of the genetic and exposure-history diversity represented came from the few donors.

The CDR3 runs to 16 residues. Trimming removed 6 bases at V and 0 bases at J, with 15 bases between. Germline values: CDR1 KGHSH, CDR2 LQKENI. Those who donated were healthy HIV-negative adults, with no recent acute infections or vaccinations reported. It was about 180 ng DNA, 25,000 to 35,000 T cell genomes, that sorted-subset replicate PCRs used. Source study methods: Quality scores were absent from the junction-only immunoSEQ sequences, so filtering differed. The data were produced by immunoSEQ multiplex PCR, yet TCRdb's version contains in-frame clones alone and is incomplete. D and trimming come from the DNA, and the V and J calls and clone size come from that table. The top ten clones hold more than 9% of a sample with 150,000 to 200,000 clones, approximately 62% of them seen once. Regarding this clone: What it binds is not known.

The receptor's source is a man aged 30-40 years in good health. The sample consisted of memory CD4+ T cells sorted from blood. Subset: CD45RA-negative fraction. This chain links TRBV18 with TRBJ2-1; a weak D match, TRBD2 (6 bases). The CDR3 nucleotides are TGTGCCAGCTCGGACCCGGGACTTCGCTCCTACAATGAGCAGTTCTTC. Amino acid sequence: CASSDPGLRSYNEQFF.